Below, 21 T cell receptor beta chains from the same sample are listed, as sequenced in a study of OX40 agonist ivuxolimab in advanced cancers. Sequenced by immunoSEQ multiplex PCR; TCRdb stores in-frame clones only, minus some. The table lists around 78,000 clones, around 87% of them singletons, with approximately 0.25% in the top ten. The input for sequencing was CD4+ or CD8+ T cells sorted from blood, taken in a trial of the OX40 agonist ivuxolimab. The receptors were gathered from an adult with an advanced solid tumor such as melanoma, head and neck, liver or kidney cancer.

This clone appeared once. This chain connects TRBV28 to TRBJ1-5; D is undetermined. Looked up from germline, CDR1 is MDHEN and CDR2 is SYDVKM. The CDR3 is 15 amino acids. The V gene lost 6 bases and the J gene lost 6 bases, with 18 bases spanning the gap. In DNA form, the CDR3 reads TGTGCCAGCAGCCCCCGGGGTGCGGGGAGTCAGCCCCAGCATTTT. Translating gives CASSPRGAGSQPQHF.

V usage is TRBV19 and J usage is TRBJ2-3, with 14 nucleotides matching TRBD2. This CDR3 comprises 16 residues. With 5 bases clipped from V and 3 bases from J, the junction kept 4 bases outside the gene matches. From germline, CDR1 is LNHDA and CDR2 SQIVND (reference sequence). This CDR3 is CASSGRTSGRTDTQYF. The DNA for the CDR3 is TGTGCCAGTAGTGGTAGGACTAGCGGGAGGACAGATACGCAGTATTTT.

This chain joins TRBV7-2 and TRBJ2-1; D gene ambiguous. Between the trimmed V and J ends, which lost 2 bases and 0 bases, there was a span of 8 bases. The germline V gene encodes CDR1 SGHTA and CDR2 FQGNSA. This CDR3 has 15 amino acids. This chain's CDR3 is CASSLSSSSYNEQFF. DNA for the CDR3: TGTGCCAGCAGCTTATCGAGTAGCTCCTACAATGAGCAGTTCTTC.

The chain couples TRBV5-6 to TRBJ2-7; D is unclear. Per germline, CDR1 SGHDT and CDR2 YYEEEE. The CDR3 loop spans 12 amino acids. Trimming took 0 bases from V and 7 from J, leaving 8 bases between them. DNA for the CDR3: TGTGCCAGCAGCTTGGCAGTGGGGGAGCAGTACTTC. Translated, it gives CASSLAVGEQYF.

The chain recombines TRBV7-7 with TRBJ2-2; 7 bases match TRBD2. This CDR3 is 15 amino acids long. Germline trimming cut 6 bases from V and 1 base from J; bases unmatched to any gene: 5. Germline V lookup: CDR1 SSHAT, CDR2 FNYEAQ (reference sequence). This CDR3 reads CASSSSGVNTGELFF. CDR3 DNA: TGTGCCAGCAGTTCTAGCGGCGTGAACACCGGGGAGCTGTTTTTT.

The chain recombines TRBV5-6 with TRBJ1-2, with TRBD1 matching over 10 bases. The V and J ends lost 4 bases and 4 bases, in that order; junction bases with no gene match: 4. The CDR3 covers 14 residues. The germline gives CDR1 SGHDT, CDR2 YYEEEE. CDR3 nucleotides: TGTGCCAGCAGCCGGGACAGGGGCTTCTATGGCTACACCTTC. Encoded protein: CASSRDRGFYGYTF.

The chain's CDR3 is CASSQGGQESYGYTF. The CDR3 DNA reads TGTGCCAGCTCACAGGGGGGGCAGGAATCTTATGGCTACACCTTC. The rearrangement uses TRBV18 and TRBJ1-2; TRBD1 is a possible D gene (6 bases). From germline, CDR1 is KGHSH and CDR2 LQKENI. V gave up 4 bases and J gave up 5 bases, with 17 bases separating them. The CDR3 loop spans 15 amino acids.

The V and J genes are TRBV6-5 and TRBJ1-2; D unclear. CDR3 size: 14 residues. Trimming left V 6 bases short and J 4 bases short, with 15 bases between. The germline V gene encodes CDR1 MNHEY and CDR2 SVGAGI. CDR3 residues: CASSFTLRVYGYTF. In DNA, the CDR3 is TGTGCCAGCAGCTTTACCCTCCGTGTCTATGGCTACACCTTC.

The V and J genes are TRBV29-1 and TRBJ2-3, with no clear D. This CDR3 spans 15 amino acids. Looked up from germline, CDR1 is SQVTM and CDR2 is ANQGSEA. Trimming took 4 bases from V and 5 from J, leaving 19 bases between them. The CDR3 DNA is TGCAGCGTTGTTGGTGGTTATAAAGGGATAGATACGCAGTATTTT. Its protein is CSVVGGYKGIDTQYF.

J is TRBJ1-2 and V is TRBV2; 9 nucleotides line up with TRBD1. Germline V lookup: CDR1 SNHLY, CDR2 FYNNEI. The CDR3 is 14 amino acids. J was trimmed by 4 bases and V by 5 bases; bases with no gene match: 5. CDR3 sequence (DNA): TGTGCCAGCAGTCGGACAGGGGACTTCTATGGCTACACCTTC. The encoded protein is CASSRTGDFYGYTF.

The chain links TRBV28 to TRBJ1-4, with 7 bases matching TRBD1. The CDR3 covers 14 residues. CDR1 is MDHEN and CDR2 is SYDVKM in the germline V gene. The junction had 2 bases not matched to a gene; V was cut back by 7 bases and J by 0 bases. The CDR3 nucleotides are TGTGCCAGCACTACAGGGGCAACTAATGAAAAACTGTTTTTT. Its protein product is CASTTGATNEKLFF. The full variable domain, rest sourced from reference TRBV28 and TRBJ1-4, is DVKVTQSSRYLVKRTGEKVFLECVQDMDHENMFWYRQDPGLGLRLIYFSYDVKMKEKGDIPEGYSVSREKKERFSLILESASTNQTSMYLCASTTGATNEKLFFGSGTQLSVL.

CDR3 sequence: CASSLPNSREEFF. CDR3 DNA sequence: TGTGCCAGCAGCTTACCTAATAGCCGGGAGGAGTTCTTC. The V gene is TRBV5-6, the J gene TRBJ2-1; 7 nucleotides match TRBD2. Germline trimming cut 2 bases from V and 14 bases from J; bases unmatched to any gene: 10. The CDR3 length is 13 residues. Germline assignment: CDR1 SGHDT and CDR2 YYEEEE.

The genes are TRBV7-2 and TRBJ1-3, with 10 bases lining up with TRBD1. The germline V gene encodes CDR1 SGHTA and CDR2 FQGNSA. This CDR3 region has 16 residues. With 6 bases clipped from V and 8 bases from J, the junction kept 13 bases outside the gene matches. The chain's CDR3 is CASRGRDRGRRDTIYF. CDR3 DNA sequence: TGTGCCAGCAGGGGCCGGGACAGGGGTAGGAGGGACACCATATATTTT.

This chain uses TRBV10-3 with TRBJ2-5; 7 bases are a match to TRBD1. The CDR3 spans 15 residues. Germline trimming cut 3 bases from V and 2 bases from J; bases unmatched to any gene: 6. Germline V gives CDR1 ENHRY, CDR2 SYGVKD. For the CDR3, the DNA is TGTGCCATCAGTGACCGGGACAGACTACAAGAGACCCAGTACTTC. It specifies CAISDRDRLQETQYF.

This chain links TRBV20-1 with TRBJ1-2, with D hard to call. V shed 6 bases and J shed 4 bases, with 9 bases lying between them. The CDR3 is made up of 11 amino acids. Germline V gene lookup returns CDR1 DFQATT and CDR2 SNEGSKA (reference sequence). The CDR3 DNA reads TGCAGTGCACCCGTTGTCTATGGCTACACCTTC. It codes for CSAPVVYGYTF.

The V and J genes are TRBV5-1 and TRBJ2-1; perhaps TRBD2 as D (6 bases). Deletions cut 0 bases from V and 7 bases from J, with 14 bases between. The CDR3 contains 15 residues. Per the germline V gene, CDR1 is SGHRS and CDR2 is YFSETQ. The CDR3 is CASSLVAGPSNEQFF. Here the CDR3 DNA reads TGCGCCAGCAGCTTGGTGGCGGGACCATCGAATGAGCAGTTCTTC.

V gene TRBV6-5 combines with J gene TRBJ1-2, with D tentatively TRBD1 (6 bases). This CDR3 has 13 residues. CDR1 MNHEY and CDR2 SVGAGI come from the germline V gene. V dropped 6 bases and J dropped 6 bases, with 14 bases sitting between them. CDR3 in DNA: TGTGCCAGCAGCTCACCAAGGGGGGATGGCTACACCTTC. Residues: CASSSPRGDGYTF.

CDR3 coding DNA: TGTGCCAGCAGCCAAGGTGGACTAGCGGGACTCGGGGAGCTGTTTTTT. Protein product: CASSQGGLAGLGELFF. The J gene is TRBJ2-2, the V gene TRBV4-2; 12 bases fit TRBD2. Germline CDR1 and CDR2: LGHNA and YNFKEQ. The ends lost 1 base at V and 7 bases at J; junction bases unmatched: 4. The CDR3 covers 16 residues.

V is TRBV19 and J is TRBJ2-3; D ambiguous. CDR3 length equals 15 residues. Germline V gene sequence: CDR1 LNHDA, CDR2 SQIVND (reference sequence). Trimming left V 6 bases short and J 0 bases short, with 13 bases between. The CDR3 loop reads CASSGELYSTDTQYF. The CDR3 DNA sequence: TGTGCCAGTAGCGGAGAGCTTTATAGCACAGATACGCAGTATTTT.

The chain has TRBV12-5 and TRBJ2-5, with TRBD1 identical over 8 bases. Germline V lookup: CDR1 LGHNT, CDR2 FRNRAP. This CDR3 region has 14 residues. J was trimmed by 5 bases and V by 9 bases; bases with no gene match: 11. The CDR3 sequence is CARERTGLGETQYF. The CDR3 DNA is TGTGCTAGAGAACGGACAGGGCTAGGGGAGACCCAGTACTTC.

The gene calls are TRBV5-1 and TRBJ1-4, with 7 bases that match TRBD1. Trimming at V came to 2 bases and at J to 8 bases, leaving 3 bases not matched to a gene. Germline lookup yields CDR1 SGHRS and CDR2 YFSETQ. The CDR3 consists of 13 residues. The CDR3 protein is CASSLQGPEKLFF. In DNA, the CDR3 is TGCGCCAGCAGCTTACAGGGGCCGGAAAAACTGTTTTTT.